The sequence of this TCR beta chain was determined in a study of metastatic and nonmetastatic thyroid tumors. Study-level information: Samples came from malignant and benign thyroid patients, and repertoires were compared across blood and tumor or nodule tissue.

The sample holds a few counts of this clone. Its target is unknown. In the source study's methods: Researchers built a distant-metastasis classifier for papillary thyroid cancer that drew on CDR3 differences across clinicopathological groups. TCRdb recomputed clones from the PCR reads via MiXCR. The V and J calls follow TCRdb's processing rather than the paper's. Of roughly 14,000 clones in the sample, roughly 33% were seen once. Findings of the study overall: It was reportedly found that TCR beta diversity was significantly higher in malignant thyroid tumors than in benign nodules, a difference seen in both blood and tumor samples.

Patients underwent thyroid surgery, and none had received any treatment before it. V gave up 0 bases and J gave up 0 bases, with 9 bases separating them. The CDR3 length is 15 residues. Germline V gene lookup returns CDR1 MNHNS and CDR2 SASEGT. Sequencing was carried out using tumor tissue. This receptor was identified in a female donor with papillary thyroid cancer or a benign thyroid nodule (not recorded which). Some clones in this sample may be carry-over from other donors' samples. The rearrangement uses TRBV6-1 and TRBJ2-7; a weak D match, TRBD1 (6 bases). As DNA, the CDR3 is TGTGCCAGCAGTGAAGCCGAAGGGGGCTCCTACGAGCAGTACTTC. Protein: CASSEAEGGSYEQYF.